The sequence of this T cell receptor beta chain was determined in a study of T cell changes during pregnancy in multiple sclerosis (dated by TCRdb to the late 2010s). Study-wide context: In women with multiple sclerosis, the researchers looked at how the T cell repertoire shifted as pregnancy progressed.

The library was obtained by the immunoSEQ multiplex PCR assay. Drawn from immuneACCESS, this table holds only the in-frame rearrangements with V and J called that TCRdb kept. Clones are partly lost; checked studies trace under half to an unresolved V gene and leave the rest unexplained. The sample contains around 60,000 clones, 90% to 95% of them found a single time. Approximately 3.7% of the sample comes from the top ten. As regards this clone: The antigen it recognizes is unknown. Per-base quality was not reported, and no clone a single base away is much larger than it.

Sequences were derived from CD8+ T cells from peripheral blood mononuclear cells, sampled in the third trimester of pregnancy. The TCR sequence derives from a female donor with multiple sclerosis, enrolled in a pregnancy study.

The CDR3 protein: CASSPSWGTSGNEQFF. In nucleotide form, the sequence is TGTGCCAGCTCACCTAGCTGGGGGACTAGCGGCAATGAGCAGTTCTTC. The receptor chain draws on TRBV18 and TRBJ2-1; 11 bases in between match TRBD2. V lost 3 bases and J lost 6 bases, and the count of bases not matched to a germline gene is 7. Including cysteine and phenylalanine, the CDR3 has 16 amino acids. Only the CDR3 DNA stays, 48 bases, in frame from base 1. In the germline V gene, CDR1 corresponds to KGHSH and CDR2 to LQKENI.